This T cell receptor (beta chain) is drawn from a study of shared clonotypes between healthy human individuals. Background on the study: Donor composition was a couple of women and a few men, aged 18 to 49. Study results and caveats: Sampling was confined to blood; repertoires within tissues likely differ.

Profiling relied on immunoSEQ multiplex PCR, and the TCRdb table lists in-frame clones only, not all of them. The table records about 460,000 clones, around 77% of them present only once. A word on this clone: The antigen remains unidentified.

Germline assignment: CDR1 LNHDA and CDR2 SQIVND (reference sequence). V was cut by 3 bases and J by 0 bases, with 9 bases left in between. The CDR3 contains 14 residues. Healthy HIV-negative adults with no recent acute infections or vaccinations were recruited as donors. The study used approximately 90 million PBMCs per unsorted sample for genomic DNA. This receptor was identified in a woman between 40 and 50 years old in good health. Some clones in this sample may be carry-over from other donors' samples. The V and J genes are TRBV19 and TRBJ2-7, with D uncertain. Sequencing input: PBMCs. CDR3 residues: CASSIGYASYEQYF. The CDR3 nucleotides are TGTGCCAGTAGTATTGGCTATGCCTCCTACGAGCAGTACTTC.